The sample holds a few counts of the clone carrying this T cell receptor beta chain. In each case, RNA was isolated and then reverse transcribed into cDNA as the sequencing template. The repertoire was sequenced with immunoSEQ multiplex PCR; TCRdb's copy has only in-frame clones and lacks some. The table includes nearly 110,000 clones, about 83% detected once. The record originates from a study of CD8+ T cells in alopecia areata. Documented treatment: oral pan-JAK inhibitor, 5-10 mg twice daily. Per germline, CDR1 SGHRS and CDR2 YFSETQ. CDR3 length equals 13 residues. V was pared by 4 bases and J by 7 bases, with 11 bases between.

The chain combines TRBV5-1 with TRBJ2-2, with D tentatively TRBD2 (5 bases). This specimen consisted of CD8+ T cells sorted from blood, obtained at week 24, from a patient treated with tofacitinib. This receptor was taken from a human donor with alopecia areata. The CDR3 sequence: CASSAYGDGELFF. CDR3 in DNA: TGCGCCAGCAGCGCGTACGGGGACGGGGAGCTGTTTTTT.